The 31 T cell receptor beta chains below were found in one sample sequenced in a study of T-cell memory formation after mild COVID-19. Each CDR3 protein gets one entry after TCRdb re-called the 5' RACE reads with MiXCR. The profile shows 200,000 or so distinct CDR3 sequences, more than 8% of them singletons. Sequencing used PBMCs or a T cell subset sorted from them (not recorded which). Receptors were obtained from a man younger than 35 who had mild COVID-19 (a few samples of this study predate the infection). Cell type and time point are not known.

In its sample, this clonotype was seen a few times. The chain is built from TRBV7-2 and TRBJ2-3, with D hard to call. The CDR3 is made up of 14 amino acids. Trimming stripped 0 bases from V and 10 bases from J, with 14 bases between. CDR1 and CDR2 from the germline V gene are SGHTA and FQGNSA. The CDR3 region is CASSLAGTQVSQYF. DNA for the CDR3: TGTGCCAGCAGCTTAGCGGGTACGCAGGTATCGCAGTATTTT.

This clonotype was picked up many times. The V call is TRBV2, the J call TRBJ2-3, with TRBD1 identical over 8 bases. There are 17 residues in the CDR3. The V and J ends lost 6 bases and 4 bases, in that order; junction bases with no gene match: 15. Germline V CDR1 and CDR2: SNHLY, FYNNEI. For the CDR3, the DNA is TGTGCCAGCAGGAGACAGGGGATGAAGGCACATTCAGATACGCAGTATTTT. Translating it yields CASRRQGMKAHSDTQYF. The complete variable domain, with remaining parts taken from reference TRBV2 and TRBJ2-3, reads EPEVTQTPSHQVTQMGQEVILRCVPISNHLYFYWYRQILGQKVEFLVSFYNNEISEKSEIFDDQFSVERPDGSNFTLKIRSTKLEDSAMYFCASRRQGMKAHSDTQYFGPGTRLTVL.

This clonotype was observed at least ten times. This chain connects TRBV20-1 to TRBJ2-1, with D tentatively TRBD2 (6 bases). There are 12 residues in the CDR3. The V end lost 3 bases, the J end lost 6 bases, and 9 bases lay between the germline ends. The germline V gene has CDR1 DFQATT and CDR2 SNEGSKA (reference sequence). The CDR3 loop reads CSASRDSNEQFF. The CDR3 region has the DNA TGCAGTGCTAGTAGGGACTCCAATGAGCAGTTCTTC.

This chain joins TRBV25-1 and TRBJ2-5; D may be TRBD1 (7 bases). This CDR3 is built from 14 residues. CDR1 and CDR2 from the germline V gene are MGHDK and SYGVNS. V lost 11 bases, J lost 0 bases, and 16 bases lay in between. The CDR3 reads CAASDRAYQETQYF. CDR3 DNA: TGTGCCGCTAGCGACAGGGCGTACCAAGAGACCCAGTACTTC.

Points on this clonotype: A clone one base away is much larger, so this may be a read error. The rearrangement joins TRBV7-8 to TRBJ2-2, with 10 bases lining up with TRBD1. Per the germline V gene, CDR1 is SGHVS and CDR2 is FQNEAQ. CDR3 length: 15 residues. CDR3 protein: CASGLGDRGTGELFF. The CDR3 nucleotides read TGTGCCAGCGGCTTAGGGGACAGGGGCACCGGGGAGCTGTTTTTT. The full variable domain, in which reference TRBV7-8 and TRBJ2-2 provide the parts outside the CDR3, is GAGVSQSPRYKVAKRGQDVALRCDPISGHVSLFWYQQALGQGPEFLTYFQNEAQLDKSGLPSDRFFAERPEGSVSTLKIQRTQQEDSAVYLCASGLGDRGTGELFFGEGSRLTVL.

The V and J genes are TRBV6-1 and TRBJ1-2; possibly TRBD1 for D (5 bases). Germline V gene sequence: CDR1 MNHNS, CDR2 SASEGT. V was clipped by 0 bases and J by 4 bases, with 12 bases between them. The CDR3 runs 15 residues. CDR3 in amino acids: CASSEARDWSYGYTF. Here the CDR3 DNA reads TGTGCCAGCAGTGAAGCCAGGGATTGGAGCTATGGCTACACCTTC.

This clonotype was counted only a few times. CDR3 bases: TGTGCCAGCAGTACTCCGGCCGCTCACGAGCAGTACTTC. Translation: CASSTPAAHEQYF. J is TRBJ2-7 and V is TRBV25-1; no definite D call. The germline CDR1 and CDR2 sequences are MGHDK and SYGVNS. The germline V and J ends were trimmed by 5 bases and 5 bases, with 13 bases remaining between them. This CDR3 comprises 13 residues.

The chain recombines TRBV28 with TRBJ2-7, with 7 bases identical to TRBD1. The V gene end was trimmed by 4 bases and the J gene end by 6 bases; junction bases not matched to a gene: 9. The CDR3 loop spans 14 amino acids. In germline, CDR1 is MDHEN, CDR2 SYDVKM. The CDR3 here is CASSSSGTDSEQYV. CDR3 DNA sequence: TGTGCCAGCAGTTCCTCCGGGACAGATTCCGAGCAGTACGTC.

This clonotype was recorded at least ten times. The V and J genes are TRBV7-2 and TRBJ2-3, with D uncertain. Trimming removed 1 base from V and 6 bases from J, with 11 bases in between. This CDR3 contains 14 residues. Germline-derived CDR1 and CDR2 are SGHTA and FQGNSA. CDR3 sequence (DNA): TGTGCCAGCAGCTTAGTCGTCCTCTCGGATACGCAGTATTTT. Translation: CASSLVVLSDTQYF.

V and J are TRBV5-1 and TRBJ2-5; D is uncertain. The CDR3 runs to 14 residues. The V gene's germline CDR1 is SGHRS and CDR2 YFSETQ. V lost 0 bases to trimming and J lost 4 bases, with 10 bases between them. This CDR3 reads CASSLVTQRETQYF. CDR3 in DNA: TGCGCCAGCAGCTTGGTAACTCAACGAGAGACCCAGTACTTC.

The V gene is TRBV20-1, the J gene TRBJ2-2; D is undetermined. Germline V gene lookup returns CDR1 DFQATT and CDR2 SNEGSKA (reference sequence). The CDR3 totals 17 residues. V gave up 3 bases and J gave up 7 bases, with 24 bases separating them. DNA for the CDR3: TGCAGTGCTAGGGATTGGATGACTTCAGGTGGTGGCGGGGAGCTGTTTTTT. It codes for CSARDWMTSGGGGELFF.

The sample holds a few counts of this clonotype. The rearrangement joins TRBV7-8 to TRBJ2-4; the match to TRBD2 covers 9 bases. The CDR3 consists of 14 residues. Per germline, CDR1 SGHVS and CDR2 FQNEAQ. The J segment lost 7 bases and the V segment lost 6 bases, leaving 7 bases of the junction unmatched. CDR3 DNA sequence: TGTGCCAGCAGATTAAATAGCGGGGGCAACATTCAGTACTTC. Its protein product is CASRLNSGGNIQYF.

In its sample, this clonotype was seen a few times. This rearrangement joins TRBV7-2 to TRBJ1-5, with TRBD1 identical over 7 bases. V was pared by 2 bases and J by 6 bases, with 7 bases of the junction left unmatched. CDR1 and CDR2 from the germline V gene are SGHTA and FQGNSA. This CDR3 contains 15 residues. This CDR3 reads CASSLYAGDSQPQHF. In DNA form, the CDR3 reads TGTGCCAGCAGCTTATATGCAGGGGACAGTCAGCCCCAGCATTTT.

V is TRBV7-2 and J is TRBJ1-6; no definite D call. The germline gives CDR1 SGHTA, CDR2 FQGNSA. V was clipped by 2 bases and J by 3 bases, with 14 bases between them. CDR3 size: 17 residues. The CDR3 nucleotides are TGTGCCAGCAGCTTACTTGGGAGTGCCATCTATAATTCACCCCTCCACTTT. Its protein product is CASSLLGSAIYNSPLHF. Together with reference TRBV7-2 and TRBJ1-6, the CDR3 gives the full variable domain: GAGVSQSPSNKVTEKGKDVELRCDPISGHTALYWYRQSLGQGLEFLIYFQGNSAPDKSGLPSDRFSAERTGGSVSTLTIQRTQQEDSAVYLCASSLLGSAIYNSPLHFGNGTRLTVT.

There are many counts of this clonotype. The gene calls are TRBV5-1 and TRBJ1-2; the D is unclear. This CDR3 region has 13 residues. CDR1 and CDR2 (germline): SGHRS, YFSETQ. Trimming stripped 4 bases from V and 2 bases from J, with 9 bases between. DNA of the CDR3: TGCGCCAGCAGCCCCGGGTGGAACTATGGCTACACCTTC. Its translation is CASSPGWNYGYTF. The full variable domain, rest sourced from reference TRBV5-1 and TRBJ1-2, is KAGVTQTPRYLIKTRGQQVTLSCSPISGHRSVSWYQQTPGQGLQFLFEYFSETQRNKGNFPGRFSGRQFSNSRSEMNVSTLELGDSALYLCASSPGWNYGYTFGSGTRLTVV.

This clonotype appeared a few times. The J gene is TRBJ1-5, the V gene TRBV2; TRBD1 agrees at 9 bases. Germline CDR1 reads SNHLY; CDR2 reads FYNNEI. The CDR3 is 15 residues long. The junction had 7 bases not matched to a gene; V was cut back by 3 bases and J by 7 bases. The CDR3 nucleotides are TGTGCCAGCAGTGAGACGGGACAGGGTGCCCAGCCCCAGCATTTT. Its protein product is CASSETGQGAQPQHF.

This clonotype was seen at least ten times. The chain joins TRBV6-5 to TRBJ2-5, with D unclear. Between the trimmed V and J ends, which lost 4 bases and 5 bases, there was a span of 17 bases. The CDR3 sequence is 15 residues long. CDR1 and CDR2 from the germline V gene are MNHEY and SVGAGI. The CDR3 region has the DNA TGTGCCAGCAGTTCCCAATGGTCTTCGGCGGAGACCCAGTACTTC. Amino acids: CASSSQWSSAETQYF.

This clonotype was counted at least ten times. The chain joins TRBV7-6 to TRBJ2-1, with D maybe TRBD2 (6 bases). The CDR3 has 15 residues. V was pared by 6 bases and J by 0 bases, with 12 bases between. CDR1 and CDR2 from the germline V gene are SGHVS and FNYEAQ. CDR3 sequence reads: CASRPTGSSYNEQFF. The CDR3, as DNA: TGTGCCAGCAGGCCAACCGGGAGCTCCTACAATGAGCAGTTCTTC.

The chain employs TRBV7-2 and TRBJ1-5, with no clear D. This CDR3 spans 14 amino acids. With 5 bases removed from V and 3 bases from J, the gap between germline ends came to 11 bases. Germline V gene sequence: CDR1 SGHTA, CDR2 FQGNSA. The chain's CDR3 is CASSRGPVNQPQHF. In nucleotides, the CDR3 is TGTGCCAGCAGCAGAGGTCCTGTCAATCAGCCCCAGCATTTT.

The genes are TRBV9 and TRBJ2-2; 7 bases line up with TRBD1. Germline CDR1 reads SGDLS; CDR2 reads YYNGEE. The CDR3 loop spans 15 amino acids. J was trimmed by 5 bases and V by 3 bases; bases with no gene match: 7. DNA for the CDR3: TGTGCCAGCAGCGGCCGGGACAGAGAGACCGGGGAGCTGTTTTTT. Protein sequence: CASSGRDRETGELFF.

The V gene is TRBV7-2, the J gene TRBJ1-1; D not resolved. Trimming stripped 5 bases from V and 5 bases from J, with 18 bases between. Germline CDR1 and CDR2: SGHTA and FQGNSA. The CDR3 is 15 residues long. The CDR3 bases are TGTGCCAGCAGCCGAGAGGCATTTATCGGGACTGAAGCTTTCTTT. Its protein is CASSREAFIGTEAFF. The variable domain in full, completed from reference TRBV7-2 and TRBJ1-1, reads GAGVSQSPSNKVTEKGKDVELRCDPISGHTALYWYRQSLGQGLEFLIYFQGNSAPDKSGLPSDRFSAERTGGSVSTLTIQRTQQEDSAVYLCASSREAFIGTEAFFGQGTRLTVV.

This rearrangement joins TRBV6-5 to TRBJ1-6; 9 nucleotides agree with TRBD1. CDR1 MNHEY and CDR2 SVGAGI come from the germline V gene. This CDR3 is 15 amino acids long. J was trimmed by 7 bases and V by 5 bases; bases with no gene match: 6. CDR3 amino acids: CASSDRGGVNSPLHF. The CDR3 DNA is TGTGCCAGCAGTGACAGGGGGGGCGTGAATTCACCCCTCCACTTT.

Only a few counts were recorded for this clonotype. V usage is TRBV25-1 and J usage is TRBJ1-4; D might be TRBD1 (5 bases). The V end lost 0 bases, the J end lost 7 bases, and 9 bases lay between the germline ends. The CDR3 runs 14 residues. Germline loops: CDR1 MGHDK, CDR2 SYGVNS. The CDR3: CASSEYSGTEKLFF. The CDR3, as DNA: TGTGCCAGCAGTGAATATTCCGGGACTGAAAAACTGTTTTTT.

This chain joins TRBV12-3 or TRBV12-4 and TRBJ2-3, with D tentatively TRBD2 (5 bases). V lost 3 bases and J lost 1, with 11 bases in between. This CDR3 spans 15 amino acids. CDR3 sequence: CASSLYGVGTDTQYF. The CDR3 nucleotides read TGTGCCAGCAGTTTGTACGGGGTGGGCACAGATACGCAGTATTTT.

V gene TRBV5-1 combines with J gene TRBJ2-2; 8 nucleotides agree with TRBD1. The V segment lost 3 bases and the J segment 3 bases; nucleotides outside the gene matches: 7. This CDR3 contains 16 residues. Germline-derived CDR1 and CDR2 are SGHRS and YFSETQ. The DNA for the CDR3 is TGCGCCAGCAGCTCTGGGGGGACAGGACACACCGGGGAGCTGTTTTTT. It yields the protein CASSSGGTGHTGELFF.

This clonotype was observed a few times. V and J are TRBV6-2 or TRBV6-3 and TRBJ2-1; TRBD2 might be the D (5 bases). Germline-derived CDR1 and CDR2 are MNHEY and SVGEGT. The CDR3 totals 12 residues. V was cut by 7 bases and J by 5 bases, with 9 bases left in between. The CDR3 sequence is CASTQTNNEQFF. CDR3 in DNA: TGTGCCAGCACCCAGACTAACAATGAGCAGTTCTTC.

This clonotype was seen a few times. The rearrangement links TRBV5-1 to TRBJ2-3; tentative D call: TRBD2 (6 bases). Looked up from germline, CDR1 is SGHRS and CDR2 is YFSETQ. The CDR3 is made up of 13 amino acids. With 6 bases removed from V and 4 bases from J, the gap between germline ends came to 12 bases. DNA for the CDR3: TGCGCCAGCACTCCCACGGGGGCAGATACGCAGTATTTT. As protein: CASTPTGADTQYF. Combining the CDR3 with reference TRBV5-1 and TRBJ2-3 gives the whole variable domain KAGVTQTPRYLIKTRGQQVTLSCSPISGHRSVSWYQQTPGQGLQFLFEYFSETQRNKGNFPGRFSGRQFSNSRSEMNVSTLELGDSALYLCASTPTGADTQYFGPGTRLTVL.

This chain joins TRBV6-2 or TRBV6-3 and TRBJ1-2; D unresolved. The germline CDR1 and CDR2 sequences are MNHEY and SVGEGT. Trimming left V 5 bases short and J 4 bases short, with 20 bases between. This CDR3 has 16 residues. The CDR3 sequence: CASSPRIPRDGYGYTF. The CDR3, as DNA: TGTGCCAGCAGTCCGCGGATCCCGAGGGATGGCTATGGCTACACCTTC.

The chain has TRBV12-3 or TRBV12-4 and TRBJ2-7; 13 bases match TRBD2. The junction had 10 bases not matched to a gene; V was cut back by 5 bases and J by 3 bases. The CDR3 totals 17 residues. CDR3 residues: CASSPEKGLAGDYEQYF. The CDR3 DNA is TGTGCCAGCAGTCCCGAAAAAGGACTAGCGGGGGACTACGAGCAGTACTTC.

This clonotype was found a few times. This sequence joins TRBV7-9 and TRBJ2-3; D unresolved. CDR1 is SEHNR and CDR2 is FQNEAQ in the germline V gene (reference sequence). CDR3 length: 14 amino acids. Trimming left V 2 bases short and J 0 bases short, with 6 bases between. The DNA of the CDR3 is TGTGCCAGCAGCTTACAGCATAGCACAGATACGCAGTATTTT. Residues: CASSLQHSTDTQYF.

This clonotype was detected only a few times. The gene calls are TRBV5-1 and TRBJ2-3, with 7 bases aligning to TRBD1. This CDR3 comprises 15 residues. J was trimmed by 2 bases and V by 0 bases; bases with no gene match: 3. Germline CDR1 reads SGHRS; CDR2 reads YFSETQ. Here the CDR3 DNA reads TGCGCCAGCAGCTTGGAGACAGGGATCACAGATACGCAGTATTTT. It yields the protein CASSLETGITDTQYF.